One T cell receptor beta chain is described in this entry. This sample is drawn from a study of blood T cells in healthy people across ages. Donors gave around 10 milliliters of peripheral blood apiece. Trimming took 0 bases from V and 2 from J, leaving 13 bases between them. Germline assignment: CDR1 MNHEY and CDR2 SMNVEV (reference sequence). This CDR3 is 16 amino acids long. Primed by a sample-barcoded 5' primer and a J-beta primer mix, a second PCR proceeded for about 6 to 11 cycles. TCRdb processed the 5' RACE reads anew with MiXCR; each CDR3 protein has one entry. This sample has roughly 1.4 million distinct CDR3 sequences, with 45% to 70% found just once.

The chain recombines TRBV27 with TRBJ1-2; the D gene is possibly TRBD1 (6 bases). The sample taken for sequencing was blood. The sequence was obtained from a man in his late teens or twenties in good health. CDR3: CASSLSPGDINYGYTF. The CDR3 bases are TGTGCCAGCAGTTTATCGCCAGGGGATATCAACTATGGCTACACCTTC.